One and the same sample provided the 4 T cell receptor beta chains below, sequenced in a study of T cells after yellow fever vaccination. TCRdb reanalysed the 5' RACE reads using MiXCR and keeps one entry per CDR3 protein. There are 300,000 to 450,000 distinct CDR3 sequences in the sample; about 8.3% occur only once, and around 17% lies in the top ten. The specimen was PBMCs, collected about 41 days after the first yellow fever vaccination. The source of these receptors is a man aged 18 to 30 who received the YFV17D yellow fever vaccine.

This clonotype was seen repeatedly, ten times or more. The CDR3 is CASSFAGPSYEQYF. The CDR3 region has the DNA TGTGCCAGCAGCTTCGCGGGTCCCTCCTACGAGCAGTACTTC. The chain has TRBV7-2 and TRBJ2-7, with D possibly TRBD2 on 5 matching bases. Germline CDR1 and CDR2: SGHTA and FQGNSA. V lost 3 bases and J 0 bases, leaving 9 bases between the germline ends. This CDR3 contains 14 residues.

This clonotype came up a few times. The rearrangement joins TRBV6-6 to TRBJ2-7, with a weak D call TRBD2 (5 bases). The germline V and J ends were trimmed by 2 bases and 4 bases, with 9 bases remaining between them. CDR1 MNHNY and CDR2 SVGAGI come from the germline V gene (reference sequence). The CDR3 is made up of 13 amino acids. The CDR3 region has the DNA TGTGCCAGCAGTTACCCGGGGTTTTACGAGCAGTACGTC. Translated: CASSYPGFYEQYV.

This clonotype has just a few counts. The V gene is TRBV5-4, the J gene TRBJ2-6; D may be TRBD1 (6 bases). Germline assignment: CDR1 SGHNT and CDR2 YYREEE (reference sequence). The ends were cut back, 0 bases at V and 0 bases at J, with 10 bases in the middle. This CDR3 has 17 residues. In nucleotides, the CDR3 is TGTGCCAGCAGCTTGGGGACAGCTATCTCTGGGGCCAACGTCCTGACTTTC. This codes for CASSLGTAISGANVLTF.

The rearrangement links TRBV24-1 to TRBJ2-3; 7 positions match TRBD2. V shed 8 bases, J shed 4 bases, and the junction held 5 bases outside the gene matches. The CDR3 totals 13 residues. Germline CDR1 KGHDR, CDR2 SFDVKD. CDR3 sequence (DNA): TGTGCCACCACAGCGAGCGGGGCAGATACGCAGTATTTT. This translates into CATTASGADTQYF.